The TCR beta chain described here comes from a study of blood T cell repertoires in COVID-19 (dated by TCRdb to the early 2020s). The study in broad terms: Samples from collaborators originated in the United States, Italy and Spain and spanned both the acute and convalescent phases of COVID-19. The prospective study material was composed of cDNA or gDNA derived from T cells, B-cell-depleted T cells, or PBMCs. Subjects who had been exposed to COVID-19, were actively infected with it, or had recovered from it provided the deeply sampled blood TCRbeta repertoires that made up the dataset. The repertoires were released in a freely available public database intended as a resource for research on the immune response to SARS-CoV-2. Samples were obtained from the ongoing ImmuneRACE study (first 160 participants) and from 1,254 subjects provided by 6 global collaborators. The sample metadata nearly always contained a de-identified subject ID, COVID-19 status, age in years and sex. HLA class I and class II types, where available, came from metadata supplied by the sample provider rather than from assay-based typing.

TCRbeta CDR3 regions were amplified from genomic DNA by means of the immunoSEQ Assay, a bias-controlled multiplex PCR. The study's own analysis went as follows. The number of nucleated cells in each sample was estimated from the amplification of reference gene primers within the assay. To quantify the absolute abundance of each unique TCRbeta CDR3 rearrangement, sequence reads were collapsed and filtered. For each sample, productive Simpson clonality was calculated as the square root of Simpson's diversity index across productive rearrangements. TCRdb provides this immuneACCESS table in a form limited to in-frame rearrangements. Some clones are lacking; in checked studies, under half of them reflect an unresolved V gene, and why the rest are absent is not known. The D gene and trimming were derived from the DNA, and the V and J assignments and clone size from that table. This sample is represented by more than 250,000 clones; more than 75% of them were singletons. Of the sample, about 5.7% falls within the top ten clones.

What the study reported, not specific to this receptor: The quantity of clinical and demographic metadata differed by source and by participant and was supplied without curation.

Comments on this clone: The antigen it binds to is not known. One base away there is no much larger clone; base qualities are not given.

Participants in the prospective study were aged roughly 18 to 95 years, lived in 24 United States geographic areas, and enrolled through a virtual design. In the prospective study, cohorts were assigned on the basis of participant-reported clinical history obtained from a screening survey and a study questionnaire. Recovered participants in ImmuneRACE Cohort 3 were defined as having two consecutive negative NP/OP PCR tests, clearance from a healthcare professional, or resolution of symptoms. Mobile phlebotomists in the prospective study collected whole blood, serum and a nasopharyngeal or oropharyngeal swab from every participant. Prospective study participants could optionally give additional blood draws and questionnaires over a roughly 2-month period. Blood samples from the prospective study were shipped frozen or at room temperature prior to DNA extraction. The receptor's source is a woman aged 30 to 39 who had recovered from COVID-19. Sequenced sample: PBMCs or T cells enriched from blood (not recorded which).

The CDR3: CASSLRWGPYNEQFF. The DNA reads as follows: TGTGCCAGCAGCTTAAGGTGGGGGCCTTACAATGAGCAGTTCTTC. The sequence joins TRBV7-9 to TRBJ2-1; possibly the D gene is TRBD1, per 6 matching bases. From the cysteine up to the phenylalanine, the CDR3 has a length of 15 residues. Solely the CDR3 DNA is kept, with 45 bases framed from the first base. V is clipped by 2 bases and J by 4 bases, and the sequence between their germline boundaries is 12 bases long. CDR1 and CDR2 are drawn from the germline V gene (reference sequence): SEHNR, FQNEAQ.